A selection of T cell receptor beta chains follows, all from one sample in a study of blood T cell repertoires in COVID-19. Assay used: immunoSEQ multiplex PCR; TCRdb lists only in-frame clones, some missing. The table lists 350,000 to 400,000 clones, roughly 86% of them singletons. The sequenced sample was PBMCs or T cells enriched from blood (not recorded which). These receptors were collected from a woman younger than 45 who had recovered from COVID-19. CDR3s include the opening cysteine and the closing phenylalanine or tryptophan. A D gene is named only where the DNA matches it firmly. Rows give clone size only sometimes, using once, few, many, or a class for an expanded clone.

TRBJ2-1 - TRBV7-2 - CASSVEAVSSYNEQFF TGTGCCAGCAGCGTTGAAGCGGTAAGCTCCTACAATGAGCAGTTCTTC
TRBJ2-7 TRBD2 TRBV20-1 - CSASSGATPNYEQYF TGCAGTGCTAGTAGCGGGGCCACCCCTAACTACGAGCAGTACTTC
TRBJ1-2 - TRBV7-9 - CASSLSGPPDYGYTF TGTGCCAGCAGCTTATCCGGTCCCCCTGACTATGGCTACACCTTC
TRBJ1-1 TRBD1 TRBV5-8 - CASSRGTVNTEAFF TGTGCCAGCAGCCGGGGGACAGTGAACACTGAAGCTTTCTTT
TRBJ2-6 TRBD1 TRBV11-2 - CASSYPTGGRSGANVLTF TGTGCCAGCAGCTACCCAACAGGGGGTCGATCTGGGGCCAACGTCCTGACTTTC
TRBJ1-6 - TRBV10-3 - CAISPGHINSPLHF TGTGCCATCAGCCCCGGACATATCAATTCACCCCTCCACTTT
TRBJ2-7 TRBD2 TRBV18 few CASSPRTSGEYEQYF TGTGCCAGCTCACCACGGACTAGCGGGGAGTACGAGCAGTACTTC
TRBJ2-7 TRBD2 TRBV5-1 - CASSLDLAVAYEQYF TGCGCCAGCAGCTTGGATCTAGCGGTCGCCTACGAGCAGTACTTC
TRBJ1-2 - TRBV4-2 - CASSQDLQANYGYTF TGTGCCAGCAGCCAAGATCTACAGGCTAACTATGGCTACACCTTC
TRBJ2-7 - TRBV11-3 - CASSYRSSYEQYF TGTGCCAGCAGCTATCGGAGCTCCTACGAGCAGTACTTC
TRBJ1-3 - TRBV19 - CASMEEHSGNTIYF TGTGCCAGTATGGAGGAGCACTCTGGAAACACCATATATTTT
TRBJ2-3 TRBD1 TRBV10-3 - CAISEWGQGRAGTQYF TGTGCCATCAGTGAGTGGGGACAGGGAAGGGCCGGGACGCAGTATTTT
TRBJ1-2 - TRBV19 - CASSIGHDYGYTF TGTGCCAGTAGTATTGGGCACGACTATGGCTACACCTTC
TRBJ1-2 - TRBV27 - CASSFSGYGYTF TGTGCCAGCAGTTTTTCGGGTTATGGCTACACCTTC
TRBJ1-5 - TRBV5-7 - CASTYPARGSQPQHF TGTGCCAGCACCTACCCCGCGAGAGGTTCCCAGCCCCAGCATTTT
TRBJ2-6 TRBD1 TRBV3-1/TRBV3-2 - CASSSMTGGSGANVLTF TGTGCCAGCAGCTCTATGACAGGGGGTTCGGGGGCCAACGTCCTGACTTTC
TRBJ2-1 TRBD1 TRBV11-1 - CASSWQGAEQFF TGTGCCAGCAGTTGGCAGGGGGCTGAGCAGTTCTTC
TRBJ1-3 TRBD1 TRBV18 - CASSPKATGGQSSQNTIYF TGTGCCAGCTCACCGAAGGCTACAGGGGGCCAATCATCCCAAAACACCATATATTTT
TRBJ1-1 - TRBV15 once CATSRDGENTEAFF TGTGCCACCAGCAGAGATGGAGAGAACACTGAAGCTTTCTTT
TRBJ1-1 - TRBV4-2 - CASSQELARLNTEAFF TGTGCCAGCAGCCAAGAATTGGCCCGATTGAACACTGAAGCTTTCTTT
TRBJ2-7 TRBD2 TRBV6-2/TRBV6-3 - CASSYTGVSGRTRGEQYF TGTGCCAGCAGTTACACCGGTGTAAGCGGGAGGACCCGCGGCGAGCAGTACTTC
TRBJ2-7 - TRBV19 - CASSIGGRPYEQYF TGTGCCAGTAGTATTGGTGGGAGGCCCTACGAGCAGTACTTC
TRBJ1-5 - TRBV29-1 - CSVESGDSNQPQHF TGCAGCGTTGAGTCCGGGGATAGCAATCAGCCCCAGCATTTT
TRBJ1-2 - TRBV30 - CAWSPANYGYTF TGTGCCTGGAGTCCAGCTAACTATGGCTACACCTTC